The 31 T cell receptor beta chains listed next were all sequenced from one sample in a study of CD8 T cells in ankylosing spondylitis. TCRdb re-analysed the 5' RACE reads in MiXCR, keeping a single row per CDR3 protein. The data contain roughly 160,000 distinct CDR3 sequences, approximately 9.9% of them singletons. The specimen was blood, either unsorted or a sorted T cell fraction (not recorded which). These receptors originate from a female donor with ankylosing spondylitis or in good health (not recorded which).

CDR3 sequence (DNA): TGCGCCAGCAGCCAAGTAAGAGATAGCAATCAGCCCCAGCATTTT. Translation: CASSQVRDSNQPQHF. The chain links TRBV4-3 to TRBJ1-5; D is unclear. CDR1 is LGHNA and CDR2 is YSLEER in the germline V gene. V gave up 1 base and J gave up 0 bases, with 7 bases separating them. The CDR3 sequence is 15 residues long.

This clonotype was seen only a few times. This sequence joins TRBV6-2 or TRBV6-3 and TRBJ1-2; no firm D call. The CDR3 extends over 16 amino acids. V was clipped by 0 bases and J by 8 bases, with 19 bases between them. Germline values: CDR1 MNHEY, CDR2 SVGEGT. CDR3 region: CASSYSRRERSGGYTF. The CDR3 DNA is TGTGCCAGCAGTTACTCGAGAAGAGAACGGAGTGGGGGCTACACCTTC.

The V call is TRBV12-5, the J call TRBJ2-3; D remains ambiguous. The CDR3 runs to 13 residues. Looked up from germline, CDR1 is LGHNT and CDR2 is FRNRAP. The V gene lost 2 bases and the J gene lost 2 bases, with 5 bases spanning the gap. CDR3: CASGLTSTDTQYF. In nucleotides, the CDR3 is TGTGCTAGTGGTTTGACCTCCACAGATACGCAGTATTTT.

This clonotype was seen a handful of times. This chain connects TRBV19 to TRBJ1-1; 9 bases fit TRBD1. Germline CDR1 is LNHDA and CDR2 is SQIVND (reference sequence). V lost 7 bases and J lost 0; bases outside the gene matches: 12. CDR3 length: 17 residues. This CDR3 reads CASIHPRDRVMNTEAFF. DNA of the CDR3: TGTGCCAGTATTCACCCACGGGACAGGGTAATGAACACTGAAGCTTTCTTT.

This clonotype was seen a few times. CDR3 region: CASSYGQGRDTQYF. CDR3 coding DNA: TGTGCCAGCAGTTATGGGCAGGGTCGAGATACGCAGTATTTT. The J gene is TRBJ2-3, the V gene TRBV6-2 or TRBV6-3; TRBD1 is a possible D gene (5 bases). The ends were cut back, 3 bases at V and 5 bases at J, with 12 bases in the middle. This CDR3 spans 14 amino acids. Germline V CDR1 and CDR2: MNHEY, SVGEGT.

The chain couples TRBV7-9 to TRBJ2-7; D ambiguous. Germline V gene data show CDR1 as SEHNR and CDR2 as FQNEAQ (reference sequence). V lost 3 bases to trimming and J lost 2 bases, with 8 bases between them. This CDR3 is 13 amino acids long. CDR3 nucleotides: TGTGCCAGCAGCTTGGGGTCGGCCTACGAGCAGTACTTC. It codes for CASSLGSAYEQYF.

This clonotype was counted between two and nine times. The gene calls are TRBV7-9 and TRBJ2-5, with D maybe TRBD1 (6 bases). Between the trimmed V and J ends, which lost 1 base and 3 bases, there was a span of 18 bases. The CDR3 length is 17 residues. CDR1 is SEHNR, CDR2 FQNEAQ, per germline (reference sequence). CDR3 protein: CASSLVWGQMMEETQYF. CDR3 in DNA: TGTGCCAGCAGCTTAGTGTGGGGGCAAATGATGGAAGAGACCCAGTACTTC.

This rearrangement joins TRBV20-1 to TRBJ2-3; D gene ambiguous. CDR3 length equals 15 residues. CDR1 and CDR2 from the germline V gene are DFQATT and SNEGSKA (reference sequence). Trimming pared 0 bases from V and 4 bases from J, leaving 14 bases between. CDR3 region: CSARDAPGLADTQYF. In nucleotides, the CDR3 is TGCAGTGCTAGAGATGCCCCGGGCTTGGCAGATACGCAGTATTTT.

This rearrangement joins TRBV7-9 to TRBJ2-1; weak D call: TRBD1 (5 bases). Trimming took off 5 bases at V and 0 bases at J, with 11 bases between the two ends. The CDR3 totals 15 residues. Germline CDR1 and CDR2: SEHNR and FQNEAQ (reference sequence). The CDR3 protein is CASSPRVSSYNEQFF. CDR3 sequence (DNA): TGTGCCAGCAGCCCCAGGGTAAGCTCCTACAATGAGCAGTTCTTC.

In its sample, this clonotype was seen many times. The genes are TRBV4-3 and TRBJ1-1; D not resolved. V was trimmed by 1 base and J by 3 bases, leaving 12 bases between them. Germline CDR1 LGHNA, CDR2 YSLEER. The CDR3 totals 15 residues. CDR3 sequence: CASSQGNPVDTEAFF. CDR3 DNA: TGCGCCAGCAGCCAAGGAAACCCTGTGGACACTGAAGCTTTCTTT.

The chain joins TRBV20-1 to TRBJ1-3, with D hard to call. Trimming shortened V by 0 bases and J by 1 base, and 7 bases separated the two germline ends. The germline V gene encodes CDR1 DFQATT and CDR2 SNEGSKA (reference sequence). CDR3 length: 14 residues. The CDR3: CSARDRRSGNTIYF. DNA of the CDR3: TGCAGTGCTAGAGATCGCCGTTCTGGAAACACCATATATTTT.

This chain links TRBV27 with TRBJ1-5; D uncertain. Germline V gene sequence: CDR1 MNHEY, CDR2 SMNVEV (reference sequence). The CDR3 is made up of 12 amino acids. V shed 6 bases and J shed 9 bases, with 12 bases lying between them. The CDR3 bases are TGTGCCAGCAGGGGAGGGTTGGGGCCCCAGCATTTT. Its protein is CASRGGLGPQHF.

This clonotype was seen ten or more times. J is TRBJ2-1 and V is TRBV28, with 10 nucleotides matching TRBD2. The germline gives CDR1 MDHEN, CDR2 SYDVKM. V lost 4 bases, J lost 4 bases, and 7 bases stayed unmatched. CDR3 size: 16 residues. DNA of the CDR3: TGTGCCAGCAGTTCGGAGCTAGCGGGAGATTACAATGAGCAGTTCTTC. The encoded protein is CASSSELAGDYNEQFF.

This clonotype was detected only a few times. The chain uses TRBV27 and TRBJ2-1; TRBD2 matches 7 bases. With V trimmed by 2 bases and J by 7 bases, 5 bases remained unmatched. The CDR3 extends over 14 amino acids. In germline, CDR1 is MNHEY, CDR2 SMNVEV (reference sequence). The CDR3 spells CASSLRGVVNEQFF. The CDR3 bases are TGTGCCAGCAGTTTACGGGGGGTAGTGAATGAGCAGTTCTTC.

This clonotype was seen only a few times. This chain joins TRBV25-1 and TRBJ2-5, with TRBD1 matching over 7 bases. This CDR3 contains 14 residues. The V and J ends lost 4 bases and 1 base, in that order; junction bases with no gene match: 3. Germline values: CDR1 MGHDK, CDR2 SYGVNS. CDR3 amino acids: CASSGQGFQETQYF. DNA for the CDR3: TGTGCCAGCAGTGGACAGGGATTCCAAGAGACCCAGTACTTC.

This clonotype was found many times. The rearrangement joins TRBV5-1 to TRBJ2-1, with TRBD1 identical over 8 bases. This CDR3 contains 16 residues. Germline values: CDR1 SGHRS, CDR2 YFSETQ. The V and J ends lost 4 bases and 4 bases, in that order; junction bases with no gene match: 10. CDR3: CASSTSQGASYNEQFF. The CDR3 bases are TGCGCCAGCAGCACATCCCAGGGGGCTAGTTACAATGAGCAGTTCTTC. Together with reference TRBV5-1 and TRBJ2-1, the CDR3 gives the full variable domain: KAGVTQTPRYLIKTRGQQVTLSCSPISGHRSVSWYQQTPGQGLQFLFEYFSETQRNKGNFPGRFSGRQFSNSRSEMNVSTLELGDSALYLCASSTSQGASYNEQFFGPGTRLTVL.

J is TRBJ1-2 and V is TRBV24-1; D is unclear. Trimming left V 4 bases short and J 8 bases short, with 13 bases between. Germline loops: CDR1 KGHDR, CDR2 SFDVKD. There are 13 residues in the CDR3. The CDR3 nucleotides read TGTGCCACCAGTGACCCCCTGGACGGAGGCTACACCTTC. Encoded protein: CATSDPLDGGYTF.

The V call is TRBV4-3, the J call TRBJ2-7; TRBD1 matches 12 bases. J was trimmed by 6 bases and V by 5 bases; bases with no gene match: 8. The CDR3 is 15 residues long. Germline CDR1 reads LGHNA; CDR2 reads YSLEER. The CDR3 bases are TGCGCCAGCAGCGAAGGGTGGGACAGGGGGCTCGAGCAGTACTTC. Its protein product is CASSEGWDRGLEQYF.

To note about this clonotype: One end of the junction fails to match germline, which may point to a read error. The DNA of the CDR3 is TGCAGTGCTAGAGATCTAAACCGGGACAGGGAACCAACACCGGGGAGCTGTTGTTTT. It is translated as CSARDLNRDREPTPGSCCF. V is TRBV20-1 and J is TRBJ2-2, with 9 bases matching TRBD1. Per the germline V gene, CDR1 is DFQATT and CDR2 is SNEGSKA (reference sequence). The CDR3 consists of 19 residues.

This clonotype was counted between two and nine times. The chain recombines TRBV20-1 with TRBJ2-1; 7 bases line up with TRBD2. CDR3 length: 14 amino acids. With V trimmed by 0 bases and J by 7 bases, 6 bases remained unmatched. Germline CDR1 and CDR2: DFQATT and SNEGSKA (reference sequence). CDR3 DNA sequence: TGCAGTGCTAGAGATCTGCCTAGCGGTAATGAGCAGTTCTTC. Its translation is CSARDLPSGNEQFF.

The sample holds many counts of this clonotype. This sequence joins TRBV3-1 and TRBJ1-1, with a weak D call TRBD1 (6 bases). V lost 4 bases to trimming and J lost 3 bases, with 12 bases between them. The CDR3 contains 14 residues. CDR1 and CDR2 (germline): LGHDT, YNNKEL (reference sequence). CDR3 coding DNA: TGTGCCAGCAGCCCAGGAGGGGGTTACACTGAAGCTTTCTTT. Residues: CASSPGGGYTEAFF.

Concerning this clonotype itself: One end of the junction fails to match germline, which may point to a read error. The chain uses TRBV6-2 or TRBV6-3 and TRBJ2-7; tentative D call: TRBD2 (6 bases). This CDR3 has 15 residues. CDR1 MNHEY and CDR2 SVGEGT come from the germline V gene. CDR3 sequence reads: CASSLGTPSSYERYF. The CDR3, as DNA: TGTGCCAGCAGCCTCGGGACTCCTAGCTCCTACGAGCGGTACTTC.

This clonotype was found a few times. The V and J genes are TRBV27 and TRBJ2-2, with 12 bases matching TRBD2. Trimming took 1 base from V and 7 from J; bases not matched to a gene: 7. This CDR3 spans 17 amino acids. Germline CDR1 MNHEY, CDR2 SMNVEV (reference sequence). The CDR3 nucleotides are TGTGCCAGCAGTTTATACCTAGCGGGAGGGTATATCGGGGAGCTGTTTTTT. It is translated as CASSLYLAGGYIGELFF.

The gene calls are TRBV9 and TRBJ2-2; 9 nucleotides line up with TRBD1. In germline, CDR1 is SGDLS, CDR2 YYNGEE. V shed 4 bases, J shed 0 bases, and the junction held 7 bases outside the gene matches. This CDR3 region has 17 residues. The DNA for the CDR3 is TGTGCCAGCAGCCCTCGGACAGGGGAGACGAACACCGGGGAGCTGTTTTTT. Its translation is CASSPRTGETNTGELFF.

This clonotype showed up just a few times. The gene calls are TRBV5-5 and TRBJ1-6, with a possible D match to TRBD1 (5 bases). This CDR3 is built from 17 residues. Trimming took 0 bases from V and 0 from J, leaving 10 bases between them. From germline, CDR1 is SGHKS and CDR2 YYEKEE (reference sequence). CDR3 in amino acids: CASSLGGRSSYNSPLHF. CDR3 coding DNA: TGTGCCAGCAGCTTGGGGGGACGGAGCTCCTATAATTCACCCCTCCACTTT.

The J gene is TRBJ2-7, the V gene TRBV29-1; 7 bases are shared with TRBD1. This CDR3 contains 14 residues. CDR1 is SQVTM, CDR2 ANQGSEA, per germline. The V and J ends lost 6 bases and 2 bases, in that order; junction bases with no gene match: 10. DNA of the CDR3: TGCAGCGTCCTGGGTGAAACAGGGGCCTACGAGCAGTACTTC. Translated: CSVLGETGAYEQYF.

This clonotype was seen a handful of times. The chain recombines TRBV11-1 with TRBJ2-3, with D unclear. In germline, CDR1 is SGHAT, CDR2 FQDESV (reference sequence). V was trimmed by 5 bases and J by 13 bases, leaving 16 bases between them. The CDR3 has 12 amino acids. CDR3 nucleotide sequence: TGTGCCAGCAGCCCCTCCGGTCCCGAGGAGTATTTT. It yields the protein CASSPSGPEEYF.

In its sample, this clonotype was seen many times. CDR3 coding DNA: TGCAGCGTTGAAGATCCGGTGGGACAGCCCCAAGAGACCCAGTACTTC. Translated, it gives CSVEDPVGQPQETQYF. The chain joins TRBV29-1 to TRBJ2-5, with TRBD1 identical over 7 bases. CDR3 length: 16 amino acids. Germline loops: CDR1 SQVTM, CDR2 ANQGSEA. J lost 1 base, V lost 0 bases, and 8 bases had no gene match.

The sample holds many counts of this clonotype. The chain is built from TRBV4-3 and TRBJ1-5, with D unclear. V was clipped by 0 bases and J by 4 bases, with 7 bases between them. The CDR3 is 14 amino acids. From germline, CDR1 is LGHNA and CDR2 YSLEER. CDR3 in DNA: TGCGCCAGCAGCCAAGACTCGTGTAATCAGCCCCAGCATTTT. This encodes CASSQDSCNQPQHF.

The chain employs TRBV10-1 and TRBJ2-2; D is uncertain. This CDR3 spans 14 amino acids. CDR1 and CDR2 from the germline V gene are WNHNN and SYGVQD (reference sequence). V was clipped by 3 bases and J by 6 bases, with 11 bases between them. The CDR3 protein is CASSDWTLSGELFF. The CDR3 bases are TGCGCCAGCAGTGACTGGACCCTCTCCGGGGAGCTGTTTTTT.

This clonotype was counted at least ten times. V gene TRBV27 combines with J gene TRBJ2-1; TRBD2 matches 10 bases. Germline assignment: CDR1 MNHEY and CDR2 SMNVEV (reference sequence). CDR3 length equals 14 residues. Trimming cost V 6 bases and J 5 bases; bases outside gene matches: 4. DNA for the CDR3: TGTGCCAGCAGGCTAGCGGGAGCCCACAATGAGCAGTTCTTC. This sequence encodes CASRLAGAHNEQFF.